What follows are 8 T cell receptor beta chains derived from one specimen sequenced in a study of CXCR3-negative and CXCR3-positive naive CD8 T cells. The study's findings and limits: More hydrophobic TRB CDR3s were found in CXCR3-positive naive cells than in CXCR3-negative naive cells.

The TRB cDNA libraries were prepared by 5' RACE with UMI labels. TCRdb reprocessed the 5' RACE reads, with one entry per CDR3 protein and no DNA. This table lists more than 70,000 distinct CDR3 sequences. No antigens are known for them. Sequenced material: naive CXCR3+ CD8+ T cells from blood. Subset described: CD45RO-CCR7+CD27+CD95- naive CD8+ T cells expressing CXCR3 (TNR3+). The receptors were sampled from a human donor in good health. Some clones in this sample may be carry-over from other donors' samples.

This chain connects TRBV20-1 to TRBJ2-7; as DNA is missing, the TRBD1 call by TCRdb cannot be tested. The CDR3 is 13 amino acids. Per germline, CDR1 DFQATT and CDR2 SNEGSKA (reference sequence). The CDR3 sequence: CSARTGEAYEQYF.

CDR3 amino acids: CASFLAEHPTDTQYF. This chain connects TRBV5-1 to TRBJ2-3; TCRdb names TRBD2, which stays unverified in the absence of DNA. The CDR3 totals 15 residues. Germline V gives CDR1 SGHRS, CDR2 YFSETQ.

The CDR3: CASSLVGRPSYEQYF. This chain connects TRBV7-8 to TRBJ2-7. Germline V gene data show CDR1 as SGHVS and CDR2 as FQNEAQ. The CDR3 has 15 amino acids. Using reference TRBV7-8 and TRBJ2-7 for the parts outside the CDR3, the full variable domain is GAGVSQSPRYKVAKRGQDVALRCDPISGHVSLFWYQQALGQGPEFLTYFQNEAQLDKSGLPSDRFFAERPEGSVSTLKIQRTQQEDSAVYLCASSLVGRPSYEQYFGPGTRLTVT.

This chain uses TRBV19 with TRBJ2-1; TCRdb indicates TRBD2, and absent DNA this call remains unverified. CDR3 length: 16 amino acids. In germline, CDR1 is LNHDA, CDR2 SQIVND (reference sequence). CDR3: CASSIGAGETYNEQFF.

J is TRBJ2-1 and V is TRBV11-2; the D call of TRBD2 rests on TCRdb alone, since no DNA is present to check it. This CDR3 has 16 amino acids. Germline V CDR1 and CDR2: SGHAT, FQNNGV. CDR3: CASSLVSGAFYNEQFF.

The CDR3 loop is CASSHPSTGAYEQYF. The V gene is TRBV3-1, the J gene TRBJ2-7; no DNA is available, so the TRBD1 call from TCRdb remains unchecked. Germline CDR1 reads LGHDT; CDR2 reads YNNKEL (reference sequence). CDR3 length equals 15 residues.

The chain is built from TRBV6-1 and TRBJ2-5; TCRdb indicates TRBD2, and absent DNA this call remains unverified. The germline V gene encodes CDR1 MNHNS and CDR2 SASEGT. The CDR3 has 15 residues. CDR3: CASSELAGGPETQYF.

The CDR3 protein is CASSQDYRGNNEQFF. This chain joins TRBV4-2 and TRBJ2-1; the TCRdb D gene call, TRBD1, has no DNA to confirm it. Germline CDR1 LGHNA, CDR2 YNFKEQ. CDR3 length equals 15 residues.